This TCR beta chain came from a study of spatial heterogeneity in lung cancer. Study-wide background: Among detected sequences, beta-chain ones consistently exceeded alpha-chain ones in number. The library had UMIs, and each TCR and UMI pair averaged more than ten raw reads. Findings and limits, study-wide: In tumors, expanded intratumoral alpha and beta TCR counts tracked mutation counts.

Stated time point: sample taken at primary tumor resection. Samples were donated by 72 untreated early-stage non-small cell lung cancer patients. Whole RNA came from tumor, nontumor lung or frozen PBMC and was sequenced without being sorted. One entry per CDR3 protein results from TCRdb running MiXCR on the 5' RACE reads. The sample carries about 4,500 distinct CDR3 sequences, approximately 7% recorded once. Details on this clonotype: Its antigen is currently unknown.

V lost 1 base and J 4 bases, leaving 14 bases between the germline ends. Germline assignment: CDR1 SGHRS and CDR2 YFSETQ. The CDR3 sequence is 15 residues long. This specimen consisted of lung tumor tissue, obtained at surgery. This clonotype was sampled from a male donor with early-stage non-small cell lung cancer. The V and J genes are TRBV5-1 and TRBJ2-5; perhaps D is TRBD1 or TRBD2 (5 bases each). The CDR3 coding sequence is TGCGCCAGCAGCTTGACACAGGTCGGGGTAGAGACCCAGTACTTC. Its translation is CASSLTQVGVETQYF.